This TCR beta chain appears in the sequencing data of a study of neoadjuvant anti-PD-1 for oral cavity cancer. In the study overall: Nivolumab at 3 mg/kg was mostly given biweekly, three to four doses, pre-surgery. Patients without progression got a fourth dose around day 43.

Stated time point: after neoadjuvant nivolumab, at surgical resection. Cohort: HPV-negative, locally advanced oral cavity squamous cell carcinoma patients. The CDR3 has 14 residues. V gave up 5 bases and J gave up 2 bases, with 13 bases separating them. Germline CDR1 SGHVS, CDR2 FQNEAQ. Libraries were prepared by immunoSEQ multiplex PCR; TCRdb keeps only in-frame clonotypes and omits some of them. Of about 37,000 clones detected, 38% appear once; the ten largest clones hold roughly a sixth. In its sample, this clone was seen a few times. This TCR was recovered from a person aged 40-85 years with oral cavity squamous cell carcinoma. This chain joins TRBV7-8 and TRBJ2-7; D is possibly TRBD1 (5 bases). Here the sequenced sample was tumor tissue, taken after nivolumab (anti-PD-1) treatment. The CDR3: CASSRRTTTYEQYF. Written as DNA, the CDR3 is TGTGCCAGCAGCAGGCGGACAACCACCTACGAGCAGTACTTC.